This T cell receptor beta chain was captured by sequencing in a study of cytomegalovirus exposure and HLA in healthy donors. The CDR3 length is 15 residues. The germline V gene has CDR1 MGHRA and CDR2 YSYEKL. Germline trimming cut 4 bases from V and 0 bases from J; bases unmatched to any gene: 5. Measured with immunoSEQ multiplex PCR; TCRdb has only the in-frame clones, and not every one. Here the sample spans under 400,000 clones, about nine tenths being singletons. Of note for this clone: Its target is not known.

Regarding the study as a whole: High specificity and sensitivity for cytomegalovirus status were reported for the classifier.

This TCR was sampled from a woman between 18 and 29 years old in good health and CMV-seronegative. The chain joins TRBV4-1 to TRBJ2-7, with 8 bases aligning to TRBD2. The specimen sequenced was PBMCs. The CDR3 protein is CASSPSGLSSYEQYF. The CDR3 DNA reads TGCGCCAGCAGCCCTAGCGGGTTAAGCTCCTACGAGCAGTACTTC.